This is a list of T cell receptor beta chains from one sample in a study of a mutant IDH1 vaccine in newly diagnosed glioma. Their cognate antigens are unknown. Assay: immunoSEQ multiplex PCR; the TCRdb copy retains only in-frame clones and omits some. The sample holds around 100,000 clones, about nine tenths seen once. Sequencing used PBMCs, obtained from a glioma patient whose treatment included an IDH1 peptide vaccine. The source is a woman between 45 and 65 years old with glioma. CDR3s include the opening cysteine and the closing phenylalanine or tryptophan. Fields, in order: CDR3 length, V gene, J gene, clone size, D gene, CDR3 DNA, CDR3 protein. A D gene is named only where the DNA matches it firmly. Clone size is given for some rows only: seen once, a few or many times, or a class if the clone is expanded.

>14|TRBV29-1|TRBJ1-1|-|-
TGCAGCGCCCACCACAGGGTACAAATCACTGAAGCTTTCTTT
CSAHHRVQITEAFF
>15|TRBV13|TRBJ1-2|-|TRBD1
TGTGCCAGCAGCCCGTTCCGGGACAGGGGGTATGGCTACACCTTC
CASSPFRDRGYGYTF
>12|TRBV6-6|TRBJ1-2|-|TRBD1
TGTGCCAGCAGTTCCCAGGGGGGCGGCTACACCTTC
CASSSQGGGYTF
>16|TRBV11-2|TRBJ2-2|-|-
TGTGCCAGCACCGCCCAGGGGCCGTCGAACACCGGGGAGCTGTTTTTT
CASTAQGPSNTGELFF
>16|TRBV6-6|TRBJ2-1|few|TRBD2
TGTGCCAGCAGTTTCAATCCGGGACTAGCGGGGCCAAAGCAGTTCTTC
CASSFNPGLAGPKQFF
>17|TRBV27|TRBJ2-1|-|-
TGTGCCAGCAGTTTTTATCGGGACCCCGACCGGGGCAATGAGCAGTTCTTC
CASSFYRDPDRGNEQFF
>17|TRBV19|TRBJ2-5|once|-
TGTGCCAGTAGTATAGTCTGGGCAGGCCAAGCCAAAGAGACCCAGTACTTC
CASSIVWAGQAKETQYF
>15|TRBV27|TRBJ1-5|-|-
TGTGCCAGCAGTATCCCACCAAGGGGAGGTCAGCCCCAGCATTTT
CASSIPPRGGQPQHF
>16|TRBV5-5|TRBJ2-7|-|-
TGTGCCAGCAGCTCGCCGGGGGCAGGCGTCTCCTACGAGCAGTACTTC
CASSSPGAGVSYEQYF
>13|TRBV9|TRBJ2-1|-|-
TGTGCCAGCAGCCCCCTGGGTTGGAATGAGCAGTTCTTC
CASSPLGWNEQFF
>16|TRBV19|TRBJ1-1|-|TRBD1
TGTGCCAGTAGTTTGTCAGGGGGGCGTAGGAACACTGAAGCTTTCTTT
CASSLSGGRRNTEAFF
>15|TRBV18|TRBJ1-2|-|-
TGTGCCAGCAAAGGGGGTCCTGATCAAAACTATGGCTACACCTTC
CASKGGPDQNYGYTF
>14|TRBV9|TRBJ1-2|-|-
TGTGCCAGCAGCGTAGTGGGGGGGCCGGGTGGCTACACCTTC
CASSVVGGPGGYTF
>17|TRBV28|TRBJ1-5|once|-
TGTGCCAGCAGTTTAAGGGACCGTTCCTATAGCAATCAGCCCCAGCATTTT
CASSLRDRSYSNQPQHF
>16|TRBV7-8|TRBJ1-5|-|-
TGTGCCAGCACCGTACTTGCAGGGATTCCCAATCAGCCCCAGCATTTT
CASTVLAGIPNQPQHF
>14|TRBV5-8|TRBJ1-4|-|TRBD1
TGTGCCAGCAGCTCGACAGGGGATAATGAAAAACTGTTTTTT
CASSSTGDNEKLFF
>15|TRBV6-1|TRBJ2-7|-|TRBD1
TGTGCCAGCAGGAGGGCTCCCGACAGGGGGGGGAAGGGGTACTTC
CASRRAPDRGGKGYF
>15|TRBV7-3|TRBJ2-1|-|-
TGTGCCAGCAGCTTAAGACGGGAGTCCTACAATGAGCAGTTCTTC
CASSLRRESYNEQFF
>14|TRBV15|TRBJ1-5|-|-
TGTGCCACCTCGCCGGGGGGTAGCAATCAGCCCCAGCATTTT
CATSPGGSNQPQHF
>15|TRBV19|TRBJ2-1|-|TRBD1
TGTGCCAGTACCATCGACAGGGGGGGTTACAATGAGCAGTTCTTC
CASTIDRGGYNEQFF
>13|TRBV9|TRBJ1-2|-|TRBD1
TGTGCCAGCAGCTCGTGGACAGGGGAGGGCTACACCTTC
CASSSWTGEGYTF
>13|TRBV2|TRBJ1-3|-|-
TGTGCCAGCAGTCAGCGTAGCGGGGACACCATATATTTT
CASSQRSGDTIYF
>14|TRBV10-2|TRBJ1-3|-|TRBD1
TGCGCCAGCAGCGCCGGGACAGAGGGTAACACCATATATTTT
CASSAGTEGNTIYF
>12|TRBV6-1|TRBJ2-3|-|TRBD1
TGTGCCAGCAGGGGACAGGGGGATACGCAGTATTTT
CASRGQGDTQYF
>15|TRBV5-6|TRBJ1-2|-|-
TGTGCCAGCAGCCGGGAGGCAGGGGCTAACTATGGCTACACCTTC
CASSREAGANYGYTF
>11|TRBV28|TRBJ1-2|-|TRBD1
TGTGCCAGCCGGGACAGGCGAGGCTACACCTTC
CASRDRRGYTF
>14|TRBV29-1|TRBJ2-1|-|TRBD2
TGCAGCGTTGAACCTAGCGGGAGATTCGATGAGCAGTTCTTC
CSVEPSGRFDEQFF